This T cell receptor (beta chain) is drawn from a study of molecular identifiers for immune sequencing clone quantification. When naive CD8 T cells were sorted, they were gated as CD8+CD4-CCR7+CD45RA+. Overall study findings and caveats: Underestimated sizes of highly expanded clones could result from identical TCR molecules that share a barcode. Investigators reportedly could detect spiked Jurkat TCR RNA from one cell among approximately 1.1 million naive cells. The study found clones above 20 RNA copies held over 97% of effector molecules and under 1% in naive cells.

TCRdb recomputed calls from the PCR reads with MiXCR, one row per CDR3 protein. The repertoire holds 250,000 to 350,000 distinct CDR3 sequences, with roughly a fifth as singletons. V shed 1 base and J shed 1 base, with 7 bases lying between them. Germline V gene lookup returns CDR1 SGHTA and CDR2 FQGNSA. This CDR3 contains 14 residues. This clonotype appeared many times. Antigen specificity is unknown. The specimen sequenced was naive CD8+ T cells from blood, with Jurkat cell RNA spiked in. The subset: FACS-sorted CD8+CD4-CCR7+CD45RA+ naive T cells. This receptor was taken from a human donor in good health. Some libraries in this study had Jurkat cell RNA spiked in. The chain couples TRBV7-2 to TRBJ1-1; D not certain. This CDR3 reads CASSLGLGNTEAFF. In DNA, the CDR3 is TGTGCCAGCAGCTTAGGACTGGGGAACACTGAAGCTTTCTTT.